The 13 T cell receptor beta chains reported below all come from one sample, sequenced in a study of CD8 T cells in ankylosing spondylitis. Antigen specificity for these receptors is unknown. Findings of the study overall: Within ankylosing spondylitis blood, a TCR beta motif made up of roughly eight highly homologous variants appeared to be characteristic.

TCRdb passed the 5' RACE reads through MiXCR, listing each CDR3 protein once. The table has 130,000 or so distinct CDR3 sequences, roughly 15% seen once. Specimen: blood, either unsorted or a sorted T cell fraction (not recorded which). The receptors derive from a male donor with ankylosing spondylitis.

This clonotype was detected only a few times. J is TRBJ2-5 and V is TRBV7-9; 7 bases match TRBD2. Trimming at V came to 5 bases and at J to 1 base, leaving 7 bases not matched to a gene. CDR3 length: 15 amino acids. CDR1 and CDR2 (germline): SEHNR, FQNEAQ (reference sequence). The CDR3 sequence: CASSPPASGQETQYF. The CDR3 DNA is TGTGCCAGCAGCCCCCCCGCTAGCGGCCAAGAGACCCAGTACTTC.

The chain links TRBV20-1 to TRBJ2-5; perhaps TRBD2 as D (6 bases). V was pared by 6 bases and J by 2 bases, with 13 bases between. Germline V CDR1 and CDR2: DFQATT, SNEGSKA (reference sequence). The CDR3 loop spans 13 amino acids. CDR3 protein: CSAMRGTQETQYF. DNA of the CDR3: TGCAGTGCGATGCGGGGAACTCAAGAGACCCAGTACTTC.

This clonotype was detected only a few times. The chain employs TRBV3-1 and TRBJ2-7; D gene ambiguous. CDR1 and CDR2 (germline): LGHDT, YNNKEL (reference sequence). CDR3 length: 13 residues. V dropped 0 bases and J dropped 5 bases, with 8 bases sitting between them. The CDR3 protein is CASSQDLSHEQYF. The CDR3 DNA reads TGTGCCAGCAGCCAAGATCTCAGTCACGAGCAGTACTTC.

This clonotype came up a few times. The V and J genes are TRBV6-4 and TRBJ2-1; D is ambiguous. Trimming took 0 bases from V and 8 from J, leaving 8 bases between them. Germline CDR1 reads MRHNA; CDR2 reads SNTAGT. CDR3 length: 13 amino acids. The CDR3: CASSDSANDEQFF. The CDR3 coding sequence is TGTGCCAGCAGTGACTCTGCTAACGATGAGCAGTTCTTC.

The chain has TRBV11-3 and TRBJ2-1, with 12 bases aligning to TRBD2. V lost 5 bases, J lost 8 bases, and 10 bases stayed unmatched. The germline V gene encodes CDR1 SGHNT and CDR2 YENEEA. CDR3 size: 16 residues. The chain's CDR3 is CASSPSGLAGSYEQFF. CDR3 nucleotides: TGTGCCAGCAGCCCCAGCGGACTAGCGGGATCCTATGAGCAGTTCTTC.

This clonotype turned up a few times. The V gene is TRBV6-4, the J gene TRBJ1-1, with no clear D. CDR3 size: 12 residues. Germline loops: CDR1 MRHNA, CDR2 SNTAGT. Trimming removed 2 bases at V and 4 bases at J, with 5 bases between. CDR3: CASSDGRTEAFF. The CDR3 DNA sequence: TGTGCCAGCAGTGACGGGCGCACTGAAGCTTTCTTT.

This clonotype was picked up a small number of times. This chain connects TRBV7-9 to TRBJ2-1; 7 bases line up with TRBD2. Per the germline V gene, CDR1 is SEHNR and CDR2 is FQNEAQ (reference sequence). The CDR3 spans 17 residues. The trim removed 4 bases at V and 1 base at J, leaving 10 bases unmatched. The CDR3 nucleotides are TGTGCCAGCAGCTCGCTGGATGCGGGAGTTTCCTACAATGAGCAGTTCTTC. Translated, it gives CASSSLDAGVSYNEQFF. The full variable domain, with the rest looked up from reference TRBV7-9 and TRBJ2-1, is DTGVSQNPRHKITKRGQNVTFRCDPISEHNRLYWYRQTLGQGPEFLTYFQNEAQLEKSRLLSDRFSAERPKGSFSTLEIQRTEQGDSAMYLCASSSLDAGVSYNEQFFGPGTRLTVL.

This chain links TRBV27 with TRBJ1-2; D may be TRBD1 (6 bases). V was shortened by 5 bases and J by 7 bases, with 14 bases between the two germline ends. The germline V gene has CDR1 MNHEY and CDR2 SMNVEV (reference sequence). The CDR3 loop spans 13 amino acids. This chain's CDR3 is CASSKPTGSGYTF. The CDR3 DNA sequence: TGTGCCAGCAGTAAGCCTACAGGGTCTGGCTACACCTTC.

Only a few counts were recorded for this clonotype. V usage is TRBV5-1 and J usage is TRBJ2-7; D call uncertain. The germline V gene encodes CDR1 SGHRS and CDR2 YFSETQ. This CDR3 has 15 amino acids. V lost 1 base and J lost 3, with 14 bases in between. The DNA for the CDR3 is TGCGCCAGCAGCTTGACAGTTGCCTCGGGCTACGAGCAGTACTTC. Its protein product is CASSLTVASGYEQYF. Supplemented by reference TRBV5-1 and TRBJ2-7, the full variable domain reads KAGVTQTPRYLIKTRGQQVTLSCSPISGHRSVSWYQQTPGQGLQFLFEYFSETQRNKGNFPGRFSGRQFSNSRSEMNVSTLELGDSALYLCASSLTVASGYEQYFGPGTRLTVT.

The chain joins TRBV4-1 to TRBJ2-2, with 12 bases matching TRBD2. After removal of 1 base from V and 7 bases from J, the junction contained 4 bases not matched to a gene. Per the germline V gene, CDR1 is MGHRA and CDR2 is YSYEKL. There are 16 residues in the CDR3. Here the CDR3 reads CASSQGTSGNGGELFF. The DNA of the CDR3 is TGCGCCAGCAGCCAAGGGACTAGCGGGAATGGCGGGGAGCTGTTTTTT.

This clonotype was recorded at least ten times. V gene TRBV7-9 combines with J gene TRBJ2-2; no definite D call. From germline, CDR1 is SEHNR and CDR2 FQNEAQ (reference sequence). The CDR3 covers 15 residues. Trimming left V 5 bases short and J 4 bases short, with 14 bases between. The CDR3 nucleotides are TGTGCCAGCAGCCTGTGGCTAGGCGGCACCGGGGAGCTGTTTTTT. This sequence encodes CASSLWLGGTGELFF.

V and J are TRBV6-2 or TRBV6-3 and TRBJ2-1; 7 bases are shared with TRBD1. There are 15 residues in the CDR3. Trimming took 6 bases from V and 4 from J; bases not matched to a gene: 9. CDR1 and CDR2 (germline): MNHEY, SVGEGT. CDR3 nucleotide sequence: TGTGCCAGCAGAGTCGACAGGGTTCGGTACAATGAGCAGTTCTTC. Protein sequence: CASRVDRVRYNEQFF.

This chain connects TRBV12-3 or TRBV12-4 to TRBJ2-1; D is unresolved. CDR3 size: 13 residues. V gave up 2 bases and J gave up 8 bases, with 10 bases separating them. This CDR3 reads CASSLRGGDEQFF. Written as DNA, the CDR3 is TGTGCCAGCAGTTTACGAGGCGGCGATGAGCAGTTCTTC.